One T cell receptor beta chain is described in this entry. Its antigen target is currently unknown. No much larger clonotype is one base removed from it; base qualities were not supplied. The immunoSEQ Assay, a bias-controlled multiplex PCR, was used to amplify TCRbeta CDR3 regions from genomic DNA. Per the original workflow: The number of nucleated cells in each sample was estimated from the amplification of reference gene primers within the assay. To quantify the absolute abundance of each unique TCRbeta CDR3 rearrangement, sequence reads were collapsed and filtered. For each sample, productive Simpson clonality was calculated as the square root of Simpson's diversity index over productive rearrangements. TCRdb retrieved this table from immuneACCESS and kept in-frame rearrangements only. Not all clones are present; in checked studies, unresolved V genes account for under half, and no reason is known for the remainder. The V and J calls and the clone size are those of that table, but D and trimming were determined from the DNA. This sample lists around 300,000 clones; over 70% were detected once. Roughly 3% of the sample rests with the top ten.

Including cysteine and phenylalanine, the CDR3 has 16 amino acids. Just CDR3 DNA is preserved here, 48 bases in frame from base 1. CDR1 and CDR2 were assigned from the germline V gene (reference sequence) as LNHDA and SQIVND. For this chain, trimming is 4 bases at the V end and 4 bases at the J end, and the number of junction bases without a gene match is 10. The sample is drawn from a study of blood T cell repertoires in COVID-19 (dated by TCRdb to about 2020). Some background on the complete study: Samples from collaborators originated in the United States, Italy and Spain and spanned both the acute and convalescent phases of COVID-19. The dataset comprised deeply sampled blood TCRbeta repertoires from subjects exposed to, actively infected with, or recovered from COVID-19. Samples came from the ongoing ImmuneRACE study (first 160 participants) plus 1,254 subjects from 6 global collaborators. Sample metadata almost always included a de-identified subject ID, COVID-19 status, age in years and sex. The prospective study material was composed of cDNA or gDNA derived from T cells, B-cell-depleted T cells, or PBMCs. The repertoires were made available in a free public database intended to serve as a resource for research on the immune response to SARS-CoV-2. Where HLA class I and class II types were available, the types were taken from metadata supplied by the sample provider, not from assay-based typing. What the research found in general, with its limitations: The quantity of clinical and demographic metadata differed by source and by participant and was supplied without curation.

Collaborating institutions collected whole blood in K2EDTA tubes following their own protocols. For TCRbeta analysis, collaborators shipped samples in one of three forms: frozen whole blood, isolated PBMCs, or DNA extracted from either of those sample types. Recombination joined TRBV19 with TRBJ1-5, and TRBD1 matches 7 of the central bases. The sample consisted of peripheral blood. The sequence was obtained from a man under 40 with active or convalescent COVID-19. The CDR3 amino acid sequence is: CASSTGRGSLNQPQHF. The DNA sequence is given as TGTGCCAGTAGTACTGGCAGGGGGTCGCTAAATCAGCCCCAGCATTTT.